This TCR beta chain was profiled in a study of T-cell reconstitution after alpha-beta-depleted transplantation in children. Library preparation (for TCRbeta) was performed with unique molecular identifiers. TCRdb called the PCR reads again in MiXCR, with one record for every CDR3 protein. The sample contains about 420,000 distinct CDR3 sequences, 15% to 20% of which appear only once. The germline gives CDR1 MNHEY, CDR2 SVGEGT. CDR3 length: 12 residues. V was trimmed by 1 base and J by 4 bases, leaving 1 base between them. Study-level findings and limits: Reportedly, alpha-beta T cells present about two months post-transplant originated from several hundred expanded clones of graft origin.

On this clonotype itself: Antigen specificity is unknown.

The sample consisted of PBMCs, mostly from graft donor cells, taken 360 days after TCRalphabeta/CD19-depleted stem cell transplant. The source is a boy under two years old who had a stem cell transplant for Wiskott-Aldrich syndrome, so the T cells may come from the graft donor. This sequence joins TRBV6-2 or TRBV6-3 and TRBJ2-2; D is ambiguous. The CDR3 nucleotides are TGTGCCAGCAGTTACTTCACCGGGGAGCTGTTTTTT. This codes for CASSYFTGELFF.